Listed here is a single T cell receptor (beta chain). Its antigen is currently unknown. PCR employed 60 Vbeta and 13 Jbeta primers. Here immunoSEQ multiplex PCR was the method, and the copy in TCRdb shows in-frame clones only, minus some. Among 130,000 to 150,000 clones listed, roughly 80% were seen once. This sample is part of a study of cytomegalovirus exposure and HLA in healthy donors. Study-wide results and caveats: On later analysis, the bulk of CMV-associated TCR beta chains appeared to be HLA-restricted.

J lost 0 bases, V lost 5 bases, and 3 bases had no gene match. CDR3 size: 14 residues. Germline V gene sequence: CDR1 MNHEY, CDR2 SVGAGI. The chain carries TRBV6-5 and TRBJ1-1, with 7 positions matching TRBD1. The sequenced material came from PBMCs. The source is a male donor in good health and CMV-seronegative. The CDR3 DNA follows: TGTGCCAGCAGTGGAGACAGGGTGAACACTGAAGCTTTCTTT. Its translation: CASSGDRVNTEAFF.